Listed below are T cell receptor beta chains from one sample, sequenced in a study of T cell repertoires in cytomegalovirus infection. No antigens are known for them. TCRdb fed the reads into MiXCR, producing one record per CDR3 protein. The sample lists about 71,000 distinct CDR3 sequences, more than 20% seen once, with roughly two thirds in the top ten. Sequences were derived from CD8+ T cells from cultured PBMCs, sampled from culture after CMV antigen stimulation. These TCRs come from a human donor in good health (CMV status not recorded). Some clones in this sample may be carry-over from other donors' samples. Each CDR3 is given with its conserved first and last residue. A D gene is named only where the DNA matches it firmly. Size is omitted from some rows. Given values are once, few, many or a class for expanded clones.

TRBJ2-5 | TRBV7-2 | - | - | TGTGCCAGCAGCTTAGTACAGCGGGTACGCCAAGAGACCCAGTACTTC | CASSLVQRVRQETQYF
TRBJ1-1 | TRBV12-3/TRBV12-4 | few | TRBD1 | TGTGCCAGCAGTTTAGAAGGACAGGGTCTGGGCACTGAAGCTTTCTTT | CASSLEGQGLGTEAFF
TRBJ2-6 | TRBV7-9 | - | TRBD1 | TGTGCCAGCAGCTTAGAGGGGGCGCCAGGGGCCAACGTCCTGACTTTC | CASSLEGAPGANVLTF
TRBJ2-7 | TRBV7-6 | - | - | TGTGCCAGCAGCTCCCCGGGAAGCCGCCACGAGCAGTACTTC | CASSSPGSRHEQYF
TRBJ1-5 | TRBV19 | few | - | TGTGCCAGTACTCTGCGAAGAGAGACCAATCAGCCCCAGCATTTT | CASTLRRETNQPQHF
TRBJ2-3 | TRBV7-6 | - | TRBD2 | TGTGCCAGCAGCCCCCGGCGGGGGAGTGGCACAGATACGCAGTATTTT | CASSPRRGSGTDTQYF
TRBJ2-7 | TRBV11-2 | few | TRBD1 | TGTGCCAGCAGTCGTTGGACAGGGTCAAACTACGAGCAGTACTTC | CASSRWTGSNYEQYF
TRBJ2-5 | TRBV10-2 | - | TRBD2 | TGCGCCAGCAGTGAGGAGCGGGGGAGACAAGAGACCCAGTACTTC | CASSEERGRQETQYF
TRBJ1-5 | TRBV12-3/TRBV12-4 | - | - | TGTGCCAGCAGTTTGGTAGAAAATCAGCCCCAGCATTTT | CASSLVENQPQHF
TRBJ2-7 | TRBV6-1 | - | TRBD2 | TGTGCCAGCAGTGAATCGACTAGCGGGGGGCTTACCTACGAGCAGTACTTC | CASSESTSGGLTYEQYF
TRBJ2-3 | TRBV7-8 | few | TRBD1 | TGTGCCAGCAGCAGACGGACAGGGGTCACGGATGGCACGCAGTATTTT | CASSRRTGVTDGTQYF
TRBJ2-3 | TRBV12-3/TRBV12-4 | few | - | TGTGCCGCCAGCAGGACGATGGGGGAAGGAGATACGCAGTATTTT | CAASRTMGEGDTQYF
TRBJ2-3 | TRBV6-2/TRBV6-3 | - | - | TGTGCCAGCAGTCTTTGGGGGGGCGCTAGCACAGATACGCAGTATTTT | CASSLWGGASTDTQYF
TRBJ2-3 | TRBV7-9 | - | - | TGTGCCAGCAGAATCGAGGGAGATACGCAGTATTTT | CASRIEGDTQYF